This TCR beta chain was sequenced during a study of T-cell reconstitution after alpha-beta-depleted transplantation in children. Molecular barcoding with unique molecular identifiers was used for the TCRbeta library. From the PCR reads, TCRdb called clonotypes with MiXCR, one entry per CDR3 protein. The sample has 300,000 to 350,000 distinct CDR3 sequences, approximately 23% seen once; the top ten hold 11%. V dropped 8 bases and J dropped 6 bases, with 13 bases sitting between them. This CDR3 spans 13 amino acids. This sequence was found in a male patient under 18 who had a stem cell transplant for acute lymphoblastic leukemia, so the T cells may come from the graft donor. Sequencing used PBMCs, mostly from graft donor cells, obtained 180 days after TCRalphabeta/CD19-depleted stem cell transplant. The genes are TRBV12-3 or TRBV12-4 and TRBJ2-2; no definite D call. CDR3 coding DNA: TGTGCCAGCGGACCAAAGATCCCCGGGGAGCTGTTTTTT. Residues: CASGPKIPGELFF.